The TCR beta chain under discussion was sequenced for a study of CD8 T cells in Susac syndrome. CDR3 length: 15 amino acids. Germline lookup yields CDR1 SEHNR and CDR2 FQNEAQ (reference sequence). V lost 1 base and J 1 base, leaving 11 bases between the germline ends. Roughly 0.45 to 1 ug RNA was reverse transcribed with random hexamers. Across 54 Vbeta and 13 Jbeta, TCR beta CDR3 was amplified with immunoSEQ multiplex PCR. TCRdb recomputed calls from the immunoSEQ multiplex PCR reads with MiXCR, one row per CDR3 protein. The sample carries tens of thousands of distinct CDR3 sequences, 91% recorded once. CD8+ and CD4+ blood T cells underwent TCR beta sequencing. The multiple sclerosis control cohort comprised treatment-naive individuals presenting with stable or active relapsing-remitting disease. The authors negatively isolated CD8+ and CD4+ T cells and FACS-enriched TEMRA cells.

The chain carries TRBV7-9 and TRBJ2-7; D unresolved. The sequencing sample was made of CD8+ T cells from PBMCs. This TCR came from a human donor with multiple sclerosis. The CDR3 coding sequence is TGTGCCAGCAGCTTAGTAGCATACAAGTCCTACGAGCAGTACTTC. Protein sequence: CASSLVAYKSYEQYF.